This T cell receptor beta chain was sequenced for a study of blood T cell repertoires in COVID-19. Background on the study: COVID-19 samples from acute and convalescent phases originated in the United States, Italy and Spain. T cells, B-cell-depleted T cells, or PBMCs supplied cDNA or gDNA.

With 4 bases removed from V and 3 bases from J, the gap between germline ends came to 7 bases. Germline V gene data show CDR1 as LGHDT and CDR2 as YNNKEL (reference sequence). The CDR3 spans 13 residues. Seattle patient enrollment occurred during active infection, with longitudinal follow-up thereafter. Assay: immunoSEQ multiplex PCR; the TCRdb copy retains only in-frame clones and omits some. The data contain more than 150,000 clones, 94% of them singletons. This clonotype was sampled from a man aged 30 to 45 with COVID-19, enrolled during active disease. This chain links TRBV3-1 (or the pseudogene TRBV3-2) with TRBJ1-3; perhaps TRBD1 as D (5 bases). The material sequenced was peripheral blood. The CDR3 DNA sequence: TGTGCCAGCAGCCCAGGGCTTGGAAACACCATATATTTT. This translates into CASSPGLGNTIYF.